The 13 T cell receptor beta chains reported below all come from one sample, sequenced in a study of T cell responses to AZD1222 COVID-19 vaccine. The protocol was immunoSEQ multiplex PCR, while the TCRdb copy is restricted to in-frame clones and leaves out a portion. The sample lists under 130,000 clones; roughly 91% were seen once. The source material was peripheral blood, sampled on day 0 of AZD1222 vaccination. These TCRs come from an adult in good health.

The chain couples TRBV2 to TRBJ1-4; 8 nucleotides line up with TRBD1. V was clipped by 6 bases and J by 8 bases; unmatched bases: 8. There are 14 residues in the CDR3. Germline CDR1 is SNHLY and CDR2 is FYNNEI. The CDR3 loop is CASRLGQGREKLFF. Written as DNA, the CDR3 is TGTGCCAGCAGGCTCGGACAGGGCCGAGAAAAACTGTTTTTT.

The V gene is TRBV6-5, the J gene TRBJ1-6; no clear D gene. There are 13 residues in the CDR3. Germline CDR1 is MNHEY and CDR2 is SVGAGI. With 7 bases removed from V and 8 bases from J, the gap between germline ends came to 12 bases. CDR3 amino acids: CASTIGRDSPLHF. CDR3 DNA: TGTGCCAGCACAATAGGGAGGGATTCACCCCTCCACTTT.

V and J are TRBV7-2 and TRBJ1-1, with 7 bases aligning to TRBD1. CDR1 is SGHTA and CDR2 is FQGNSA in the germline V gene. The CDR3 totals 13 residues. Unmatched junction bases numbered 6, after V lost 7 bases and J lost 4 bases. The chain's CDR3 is CASIWTGGTEAFF. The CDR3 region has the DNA TGTGCCAGCATCTGGACAGGAGGCACTGAAGCTTTCTTT.

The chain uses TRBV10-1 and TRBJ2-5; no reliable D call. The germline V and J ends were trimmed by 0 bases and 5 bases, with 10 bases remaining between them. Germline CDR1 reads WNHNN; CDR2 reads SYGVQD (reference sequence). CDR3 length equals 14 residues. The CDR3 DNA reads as TGCGCCAGCAGTGAGTCGCCCGGGCGCGAGACCCAGTACTTC. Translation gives CASSESPGRETQYF.

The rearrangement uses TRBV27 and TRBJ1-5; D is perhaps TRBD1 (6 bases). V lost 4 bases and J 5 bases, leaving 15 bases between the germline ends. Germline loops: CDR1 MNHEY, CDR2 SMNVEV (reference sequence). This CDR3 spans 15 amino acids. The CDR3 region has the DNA TGTGCCAGCAGTTGGATAGGGGGTGAGCATCAGCCCCAGCATTTT. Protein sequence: CASSWIGGEHQPQHF.

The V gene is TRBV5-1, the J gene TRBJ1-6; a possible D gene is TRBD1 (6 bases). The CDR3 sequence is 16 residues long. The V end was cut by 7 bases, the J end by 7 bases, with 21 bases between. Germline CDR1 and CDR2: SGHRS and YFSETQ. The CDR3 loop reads CASSTESGTKNSPLHF. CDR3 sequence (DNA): TGCGCCAGCTCCACGGAGTCCGGGACAAAAAATTCACCCCTCCACTTT.

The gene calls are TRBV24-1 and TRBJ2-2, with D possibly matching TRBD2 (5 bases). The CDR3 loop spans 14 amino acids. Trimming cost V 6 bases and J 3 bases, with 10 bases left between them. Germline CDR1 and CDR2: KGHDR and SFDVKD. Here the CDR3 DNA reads TGTGCCACCAGTCCGGGATCCCACACCGGGGAGCTGTTTTTT. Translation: CATSPGSHTGELFF.

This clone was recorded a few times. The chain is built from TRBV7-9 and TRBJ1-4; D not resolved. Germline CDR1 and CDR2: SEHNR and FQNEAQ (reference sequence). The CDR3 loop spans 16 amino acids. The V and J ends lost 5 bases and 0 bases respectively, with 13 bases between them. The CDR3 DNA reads TGTGCCAGCAGCGGCGGGAGTACGGCAACTAATGAAAAACTGTTTTTT. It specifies CASSGGSTATNEKLFF.

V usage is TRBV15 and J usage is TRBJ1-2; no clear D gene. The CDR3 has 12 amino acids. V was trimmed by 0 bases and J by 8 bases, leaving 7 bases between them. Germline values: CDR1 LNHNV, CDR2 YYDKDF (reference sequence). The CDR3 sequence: CATSRDWEGYTF. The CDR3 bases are TGTGCCACCAGCAGAGATTGGGAGGGCTACACCTTC.

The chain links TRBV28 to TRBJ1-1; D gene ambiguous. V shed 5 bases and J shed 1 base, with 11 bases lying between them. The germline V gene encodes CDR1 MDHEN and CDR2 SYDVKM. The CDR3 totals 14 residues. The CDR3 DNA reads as TGTGCCAGCAGTCAACCCGTACGGAACACTGAAGCTTTCTTT. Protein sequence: CASSQPVRNTEAFF. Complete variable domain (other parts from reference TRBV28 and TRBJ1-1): DVKVTQSSRYLVKRTGEKVFLECVQDMDHENMFWYRQDPGLGLRLIYFSYDVKMKEKGDIPEGYSVSREKKERFSLILESASTNQTSMYLCASSQPVRNTEAFFGQGTRLTVV.

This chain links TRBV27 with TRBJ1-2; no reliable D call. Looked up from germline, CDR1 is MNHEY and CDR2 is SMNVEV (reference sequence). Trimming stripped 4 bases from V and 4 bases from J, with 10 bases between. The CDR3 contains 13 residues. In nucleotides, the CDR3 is TGTGCCAGCAGTTCCGGCAGGAGCTATGGCTACACCTTC. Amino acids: CASSSGRSYGYTF.

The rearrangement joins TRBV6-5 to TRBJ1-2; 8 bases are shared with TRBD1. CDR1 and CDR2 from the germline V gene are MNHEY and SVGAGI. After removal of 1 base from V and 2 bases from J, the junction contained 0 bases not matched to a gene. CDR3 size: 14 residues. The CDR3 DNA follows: TGTGCCAGCAGTTACTGGGACAGGAACTATGGCTACACCTTC. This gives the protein CASSYWDRNYGYTF.

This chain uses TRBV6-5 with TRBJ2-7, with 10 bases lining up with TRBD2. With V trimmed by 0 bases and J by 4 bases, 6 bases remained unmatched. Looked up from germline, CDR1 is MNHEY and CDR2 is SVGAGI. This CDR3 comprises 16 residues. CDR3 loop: CASSYSLAGVIYEQYF. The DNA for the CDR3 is TGTGCCAGCAGTTACTCTCTAGCGGGAGTAATATACGAGCAGTACTTC.